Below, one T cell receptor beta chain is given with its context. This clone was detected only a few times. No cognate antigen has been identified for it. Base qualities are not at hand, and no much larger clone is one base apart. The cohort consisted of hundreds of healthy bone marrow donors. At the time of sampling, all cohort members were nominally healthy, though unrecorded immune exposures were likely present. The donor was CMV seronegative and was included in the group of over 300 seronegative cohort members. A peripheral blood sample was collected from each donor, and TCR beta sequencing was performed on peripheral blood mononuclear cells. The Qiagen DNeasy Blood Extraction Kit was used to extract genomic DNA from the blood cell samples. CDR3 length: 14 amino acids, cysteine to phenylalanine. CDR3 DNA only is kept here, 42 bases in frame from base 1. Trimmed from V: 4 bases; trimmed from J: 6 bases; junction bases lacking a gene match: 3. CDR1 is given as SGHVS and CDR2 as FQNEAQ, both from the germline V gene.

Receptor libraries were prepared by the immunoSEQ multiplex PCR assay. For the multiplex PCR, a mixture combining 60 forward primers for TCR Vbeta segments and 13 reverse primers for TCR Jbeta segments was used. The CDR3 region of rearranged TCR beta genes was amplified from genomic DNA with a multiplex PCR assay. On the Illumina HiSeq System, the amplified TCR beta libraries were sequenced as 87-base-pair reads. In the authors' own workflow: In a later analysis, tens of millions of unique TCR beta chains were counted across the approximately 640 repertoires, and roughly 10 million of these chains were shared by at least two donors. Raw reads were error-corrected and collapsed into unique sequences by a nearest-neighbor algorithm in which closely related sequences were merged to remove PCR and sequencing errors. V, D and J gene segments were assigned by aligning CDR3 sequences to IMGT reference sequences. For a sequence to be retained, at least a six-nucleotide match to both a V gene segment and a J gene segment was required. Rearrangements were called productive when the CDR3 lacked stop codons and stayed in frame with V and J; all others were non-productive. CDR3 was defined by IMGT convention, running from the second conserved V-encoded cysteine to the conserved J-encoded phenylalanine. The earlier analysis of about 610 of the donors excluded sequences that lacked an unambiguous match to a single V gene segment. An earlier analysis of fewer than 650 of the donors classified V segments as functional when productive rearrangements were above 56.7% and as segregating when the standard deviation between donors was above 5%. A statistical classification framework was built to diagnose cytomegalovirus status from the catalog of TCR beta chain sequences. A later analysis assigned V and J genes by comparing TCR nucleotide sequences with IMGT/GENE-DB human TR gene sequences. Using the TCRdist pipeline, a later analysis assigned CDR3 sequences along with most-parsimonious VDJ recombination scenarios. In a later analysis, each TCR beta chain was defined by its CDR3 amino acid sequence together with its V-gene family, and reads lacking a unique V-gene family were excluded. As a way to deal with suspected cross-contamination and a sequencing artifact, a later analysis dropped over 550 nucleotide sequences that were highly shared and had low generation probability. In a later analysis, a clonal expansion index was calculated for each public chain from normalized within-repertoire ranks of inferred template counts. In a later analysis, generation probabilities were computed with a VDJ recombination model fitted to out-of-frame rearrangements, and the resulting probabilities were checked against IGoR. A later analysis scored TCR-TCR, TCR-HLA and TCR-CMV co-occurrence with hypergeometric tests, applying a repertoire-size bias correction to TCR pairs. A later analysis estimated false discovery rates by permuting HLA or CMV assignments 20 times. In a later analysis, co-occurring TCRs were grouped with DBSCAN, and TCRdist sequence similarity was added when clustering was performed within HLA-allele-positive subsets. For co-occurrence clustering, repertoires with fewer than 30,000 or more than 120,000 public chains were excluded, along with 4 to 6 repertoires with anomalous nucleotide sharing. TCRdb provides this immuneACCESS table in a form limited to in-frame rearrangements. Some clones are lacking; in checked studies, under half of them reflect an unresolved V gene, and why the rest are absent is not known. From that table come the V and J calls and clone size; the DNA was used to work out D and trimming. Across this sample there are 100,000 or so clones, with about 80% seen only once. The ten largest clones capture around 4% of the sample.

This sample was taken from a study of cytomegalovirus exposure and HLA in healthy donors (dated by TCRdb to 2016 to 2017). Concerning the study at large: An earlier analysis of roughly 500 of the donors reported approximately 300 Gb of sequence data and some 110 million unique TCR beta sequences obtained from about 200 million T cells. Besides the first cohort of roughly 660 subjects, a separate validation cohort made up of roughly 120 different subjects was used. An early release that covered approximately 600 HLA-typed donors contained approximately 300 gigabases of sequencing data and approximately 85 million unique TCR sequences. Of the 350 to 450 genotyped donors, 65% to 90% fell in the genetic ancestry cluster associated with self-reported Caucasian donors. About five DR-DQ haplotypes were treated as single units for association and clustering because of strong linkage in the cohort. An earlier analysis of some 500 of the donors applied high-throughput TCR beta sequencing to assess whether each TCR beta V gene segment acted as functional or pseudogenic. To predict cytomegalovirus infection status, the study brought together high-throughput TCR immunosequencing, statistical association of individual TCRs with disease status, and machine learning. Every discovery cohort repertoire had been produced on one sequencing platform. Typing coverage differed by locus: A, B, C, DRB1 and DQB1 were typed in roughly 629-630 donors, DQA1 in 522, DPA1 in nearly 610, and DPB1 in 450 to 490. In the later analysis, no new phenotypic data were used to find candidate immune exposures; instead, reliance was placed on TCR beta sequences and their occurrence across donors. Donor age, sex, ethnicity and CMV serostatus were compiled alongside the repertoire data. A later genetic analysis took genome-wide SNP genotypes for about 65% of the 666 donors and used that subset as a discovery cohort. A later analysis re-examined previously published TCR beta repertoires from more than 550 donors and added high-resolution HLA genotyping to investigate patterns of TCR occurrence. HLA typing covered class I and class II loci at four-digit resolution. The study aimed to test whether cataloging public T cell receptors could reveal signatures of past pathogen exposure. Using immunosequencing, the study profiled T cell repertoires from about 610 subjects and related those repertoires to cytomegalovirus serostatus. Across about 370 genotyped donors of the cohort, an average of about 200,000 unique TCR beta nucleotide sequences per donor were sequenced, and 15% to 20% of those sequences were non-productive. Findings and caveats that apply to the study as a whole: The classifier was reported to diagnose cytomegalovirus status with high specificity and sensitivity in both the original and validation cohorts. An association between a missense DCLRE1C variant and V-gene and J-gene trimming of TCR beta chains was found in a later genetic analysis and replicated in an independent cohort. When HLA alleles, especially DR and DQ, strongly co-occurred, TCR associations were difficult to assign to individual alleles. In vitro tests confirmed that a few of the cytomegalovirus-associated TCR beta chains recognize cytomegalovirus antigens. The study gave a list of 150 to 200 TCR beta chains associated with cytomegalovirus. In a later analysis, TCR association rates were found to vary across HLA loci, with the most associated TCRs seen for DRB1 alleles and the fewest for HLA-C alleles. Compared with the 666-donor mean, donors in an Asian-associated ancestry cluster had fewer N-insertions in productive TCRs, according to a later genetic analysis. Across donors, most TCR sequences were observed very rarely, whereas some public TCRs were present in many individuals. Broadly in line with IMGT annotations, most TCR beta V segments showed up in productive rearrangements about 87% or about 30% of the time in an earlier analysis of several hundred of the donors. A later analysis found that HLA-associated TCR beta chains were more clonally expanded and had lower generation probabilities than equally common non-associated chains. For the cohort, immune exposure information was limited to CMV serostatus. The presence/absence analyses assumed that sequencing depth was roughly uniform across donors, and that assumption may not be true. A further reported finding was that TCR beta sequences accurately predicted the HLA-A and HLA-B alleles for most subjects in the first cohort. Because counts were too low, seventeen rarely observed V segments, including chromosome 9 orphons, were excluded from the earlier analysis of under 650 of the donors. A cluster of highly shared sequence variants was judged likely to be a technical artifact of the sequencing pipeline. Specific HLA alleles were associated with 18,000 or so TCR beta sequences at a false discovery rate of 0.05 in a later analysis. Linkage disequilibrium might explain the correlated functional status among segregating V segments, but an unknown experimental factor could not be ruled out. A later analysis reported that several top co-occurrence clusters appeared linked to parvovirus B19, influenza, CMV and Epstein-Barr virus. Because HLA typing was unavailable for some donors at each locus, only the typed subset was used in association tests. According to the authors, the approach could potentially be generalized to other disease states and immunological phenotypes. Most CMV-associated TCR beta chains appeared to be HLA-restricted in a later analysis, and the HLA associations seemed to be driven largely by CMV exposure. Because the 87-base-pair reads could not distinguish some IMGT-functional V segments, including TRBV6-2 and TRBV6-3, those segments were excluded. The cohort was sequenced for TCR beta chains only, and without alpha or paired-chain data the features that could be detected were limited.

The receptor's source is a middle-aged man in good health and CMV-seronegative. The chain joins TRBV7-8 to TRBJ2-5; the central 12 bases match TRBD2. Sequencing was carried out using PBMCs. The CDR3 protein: CASSSTSGGQTQYF. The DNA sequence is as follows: TGTGCCAGCAGCTCGACTAGCGGGGGCCAGACCCAGTACTTC.